Shown below are 24 T cell receptor beta chains from a single sample sequenced in a study of blood T cell repertoires in COVID-19. The method was immunoSEQ multiplex PCR; TCRdb's version includes in-frame clones alone and lacks a portion of them. The data contain 270,000 or so clones, roughly 84% of them singletons. The sample consisted of PBMCs or T cells enriched from blood (not recorded which). These receptors were taken from a man aged 45 to 65 who had recovered from COVID-19.

This clone was observed once. V gene TRBV27 combines with J gene TRBJ2-2, with 9 bases lining up with TRBD2. Germline V lookup: CDR1 MNHEY, CDR2 SMNVEV (reference sequence). This CDR3 contains 16 residues. J gave up 5 bases and V 2 bases, and 6 bases lay outside the gene matches. Here the CDR3 reads CASSLQAGGVTGELFF. The CDR3 DNA is TGTGCCAGCAGTTTACAAGCGGGGGGTGTGACCGGGGAGCTGTTTTTT.

The chain employs TRBV18 and TRBJ2-2; tentatively, D is TRBD2 (5 bases). V was pared by 1 base and J by 4 bases, with 10 bases between. The V gene's germline CDR1 is KGHSH and CDR2 LQKENI. This CDR3 spans 15 amino acids. Written as DNA, the CDR3 is TGTGCCAGCTCACCACGAACTAGTCGCACCGGGGAGCTGTTTTTT. Amino acid sequence: CASSPRTSRTGELFF.

The chain is built from TRBV3-1 (or the pseudogene TRBV3-2) and TRBJ2-7; 7 bases align to TRBD1. The CDR3 length is 14 residues. Germline CDR1 is LGHDT and CDR2 is YNNKEL (reference sequence). V was pared by 1 base and J by 5 bases, with 5 bases of the junction left unmatched. In nucleotides, the CDR3 is TGTGCCAGCAGCCAAGGGCAGGGGGTCAACGAGCAGTACTTC. Residues: CASSQGQGVNEQYF.

The rearrangement joins TRBV28 to TRBJ2-5; possibly TRBD2 for D (6 bases). The CDR3 sequence is 12 residues long. Germline CDR1 MDHEN, CDR2 SYDVKM. V was cut by 2 bases and J by 5 bases, with 6 bases left in between. The DNA for the CDR3 is TGTGCCAGCAGTTTAGGGACTGAGACCCAGTACTTC. It is translated as CASSLGTETQYF.

V is TRBV30 and J is TRBJ1-1, with D perhaps TRBD1 (5 bases). V was cut by 3 bases and J by 1 base, with 15 bases left in between. The CDR3 totals 15 residues. Germline V CDR1 and CDR2: GTSNPN, SVGIG (reference sequence). CDR3 DNA: TGTGCCTGGAGGCGCGGTGGGGCTCCGAACACTGAAGCTTTCTTT. It is translated as CAWRRGGAPNTEAFF.

This clone was seen only once. The rearrangement uses TRBV3-1 (or the pseudogene TRBV3-2) and TRBJ2-2; possibly TRBD1 for D (6 bases). Trimming cost V 1 base and J 8 bases, with 14 bases left between them. Germline-derived CDR1 and CDR2 are LGHDT and YNNKEL (reference sequence). This CDR3 comprises 15 residues. CDR3 region: CASSQAGQKRGELFF. The DNA of the CDR3 is TGTGCCAGCAGCCAAGCGGGACAAAAAAGGGGGGAGCTGTTTTTT.

The table lists this clone with a few counts. The chain is built from TRBV19 and TRBJ2-5; 11 nucleotides match TRBD2. The ends lost 3 bases at V and 3 bases at J; junction bases unmatched: 12. This CDR3 contains 18 residues. Germline V lookup: CDR1 LNHDA, CDR2 SQIVND (reference sequence). The CDR3 spells CASSIWRASGRQKETQYF. As DNA, the CDR3 is TGTGCCAGTAGTATTTGGAGAGCTAGCGGGAGGCAAAAAGAGACCCAGTACTTC.

The V and J genes are TRBV3-1 (or the pseudogene TRBV3-2) and TRBJ2-7; D may be TRBD2 (6 bases). Germline V gives CDR1 LGHDT, CDR2 YNNKEL (reference sequence). The CDR3 totals 15 residues. The V gene lost 3 bases and the J gene lost 0 bases, with 12 bases spanning the gap. CDR3: CASSQAGFFSYEQYF. The CDR3 nucleotides read TGTGCCAGCAGCCAGGCGGGATTCTTCTCCTACGAGCAGTACTTC.

This sequence joins TRBV2 and TRBJ2-1, with 8 positions matching TRBD2. V gave up 4 bases and J gave up 8 bases; unmatched junction bases: 7. The CDR3 has 14 amino acids. From germline, CDR1 is SNHLY and CDR2 FYNNEI. DNA of the CDR3: TGTGCCAGCAGTGCCCGACTAGCGACGCATGAGCAGTTCTTC. It specifies CASSARLATHEQFF.

V usage is TRBV10-3 and J usage is TRBJ2-1; 16 nucleotides align to TRBD2. The J segment lost 8 bases and the V segment lost 11 bases, leaving 9 bases of the junction unmatched. CDR3 length equals 15 residues. CDR1 and CDR2 from the germline V gene are ENHRY and SYGVKD. The CDR3, as DNA: TGTGCCTCCACTGGGACTAGCGGGAGGGTGGATGAGCAGTTCTTC. As protein: CASTGTSGRVDEQFF.

This chain links TRBV15 with TRBJ2-1, with D perhaps TRBD1 (6 bases). Germline V lookup: CDR1 LNHNV, CDR2 YYDKDF (reference sequence). This CDR3 spans 14 amino acids. Trimming cost V 4 bases and J 8 bases, with 15 bases left between them. Written as DNA, the CDR3 is TGTGCCACCAGCAAAAGGCAGGGGTATGATGAGCAGTTCTTC. It is translated as CATSKRQGYDEQFF.

V and J are TRBV6-5 and TRBJ1-5; D is perhaps TRBD1 (6 bases). This CDR3 comprises 15 residues. Trimming took off 6 bases at V and 11 bases at J, with 23 bases between the two ends. Per germline, CDR1 MNHEY and CDR2 SVGAGI. Written as DNA, the CDR3 is TGTGCCAGCAGCAATAGCAGGACAGTCACATTAGCCCAGCATTTT. It yields the protein CASSNSRTVTLAQHF.

This clone appeared once. The chain is built from TRBV28 and TRBJ1-5, with 8 bases lining up with TRBD1. CDR3 length: 14 amino acids. J lost 11 bases, V lost 7 bases, and 13 bases had no gene match. From germline, CDR1 is MDHEN and CDR2 SYDVKM. The CDR3 DNA is TGTGCCAGCATAGGACAGGGAGCGTCTTGGGCCCAGCATTTT. It yields the protein CASIGQGASWAQHF.

The chain carries TRBV14 and TRBJ2-1; 7 positions agree with TRBD2. With V trimmed by 1 base and J by 4 bases, 4 bases remained unmatched. Per the germline V gene, CDR1 is SGHDN and CDR2 is FVKESK. CDR3 length equals 15 residues. The CDR3 reads CASSQGPSGYNEQFF. CDR3 in DNA: TGTGCCAGCAGCCAAGGCCCTAGCGGTTACAATGAGCAGTTCTTC. The full variable domain, completed using reference TRBV14 and TRBJ2-1, is EAGVTQFPSHSVIEKGQTVTLRCDPISGHDNLYWYRRVMGKEIKFLLHFVKESKQDESGMPNNRFLAERTGGTYSTLKVQPAELEDSGVYFCASSQGPSGYNEQFFGPGTRLTVL.

For the CDR3, the DNA is TGTGCCAGCAGTTTATCAGTGAACACTGAAGCTTTCTTT. Translation: CASSLSVNTEAFF. This sequence joins TRBV12-3 or TRBV12-4 and TRBJ1-1, with D unresolved. V was pared by 2 bases and J by 0 bases, with 4 bases between. The CDR3 spans 13 residues.

The chain couples TRBV15 to TRBJ2-7; D possibly corresponds to TRBD2 (5 bases). This CDR3 contains 15 residues. In germline, CDR1 is LNHNV, CDR2 YYDKDF (reference sequence). Trimming removed 5 bases at V and 5 bases at J, with 19 bases between. The CDR3 nucleotides read TGTGCCACCAGCCCTGTCCTGGGGAGCAGCAACGAGCAGTACTTC. This encodes CATSPVLGSSNEQYF.

This clone was seen a few times. The chain employs TRBV11-2 and TRBJ2-1; TRBD1 is a possible D gene (5 bases). V lost 3 bases and J 7 bases, leaving 13 bases between the germline ends. The CDR3 is made up of 14 amino acids. Germline lookup yields CDR1 SGHAT and CDR2 FQNNGV. Written as DNA, the CDR3 is TGTGCCAGCAGCTTTATGACAGTCGGAAATGAGCAGTTCTTC. Residues: CASSFMTVGNEQFF.

This clone was picked up one time. The V gene is TRBV6-2 or TRBV6-3, the J gene TRBJ1-5; D is undetermined. V shed 4 bases and J shed 3 bases, with 10 bases lying between them. Per germline, CDR1 MNHEY and CDR2 SVGEGT. The CDR3 extends over 14 amino acids. This CDR3 is CASSFWGDNQPQHF. The CDR3 DNA reads as TGTGCCAGCAGTTTCTGGGGAGACAATCAGCCCCAGCATTTT.

V gene TRBV28 combines with J gene TRBJ1-6, with 7 nucleotides matching TRBD1. CDR3 length: 16 residues. The V gene's germline CDR1 is MDHEN and CDR2 SYDVKM. V shed 5 bases and J 1 base; nucleotides not matched to a gene: 5. The CDR3 loop reads CASSLDRESYNSPLHF. Written as DNA, the CDR3 is TGTGCCAGCAGTCTAGACAGGGAGTCCTATAATTCACCCCTCCACTTT. The entire variable domain, with the rest obtained from reference TRBV28 and TRBJ1-6, is as follows: DVKVTQSSRYLVKRTGEKVFLECVQDMDHENMFWYRQDPGLGLRLIYFSYDVKMKEKGDIPEGYSVSREKKERFSLILESASTNQTSMYLCASSLDRESYNSPLHFGNGTRLTVT.

The chain employs TRBV28 and TRBJ1-4; D is unclear. The CDR3 is 16 amino acids. The germline V and J ends were trimmed by 4 bases and 1 base, with 13 bases remaining between them. Germline CDR1 and CDR2: MDHEN and SYDVKM. CDR3 coding DNA: TGTGCCAGCAGTTCCCTTGAAGTCGGAACTAATGAAAAACTGTTTTTT. It yields the protein CASSSLEVGTNEKLFF.

In nucleotides, the CDR3 is TGTGCCAGCAGTTTTAGCCCACAAGAGACCCAGTACTTC. This gives the protein CASSFSPQETQYF. This rearrangement joins TRBV12-3 or TRBV12-4 to TRBJ2-5, with D hard to call. This CDR3 contains 13 residues. V lost 3 bases, J lost 2 bases, and 7 bases lay in between.

This clone was seen just once. The chain combines TRBV6-5 with TRBJ2-7, with 9 bases that match TRBD2. Germline V gene lookup returns CDR1 MNHEY and CDR2 SVGAGI. The CDR3 has 16 residues. Trimming took 2 bases from V and 1 from J; bases not matched to a gene: 6. Here the CDR3 reads CASSYGLAGQSYEQYF. The CDR3 nucleotides read TGTGCCAGCAGTTACGGTCTAGCGGGGCAGTCCTACGAGCAGTACTTC.

The V gene is TRBV7-8, the J gene TRBJ1-5, with D tentatively TRBD1 (5 bases). Germline lookup yields CDR1 SGHVS and CDR2 FQNEAQ. CDR3 length equals 14 residues. Trimming pared 1 base from V and 7 bases from J, leaving 11 bases between. The CDR3 sequence is CASSLGRGGQPQHF. In nucleotides, the CDR3 is TGTGCCAGCAGCTTAGGGCGCGGGGGACAGCCCCAGCATTTT. The full variable domain, rest sourced from reference TRBV7-8 and TRBJ1-5, is GAGVSQSPRYKVAKRGQDVALRCDPISGHVSLFWYQQALGQGPEFLTYFQNEAQLDKSGLPSDRFFAERPEGSVSTLKIQRTQQEDSAVYLCASSLGRGGQPQHFGDGTRLSIL.

Concerning this clone: Other nucleotide sequences from this sample produce the same CDR3. This rearrangement joins TRBV5-1 to TRBJ2-5; no reliable D call. The CDR3 covers 11 residues. V was clipped by 1 base and J by 4 bases, with 2 bases between them. CDR1 is SGHRS, CDR2 YFSETQ, per germline. The CDR3 DNA sequence: TGCGCCAGCAGCTTGCGAGAGACCCAGTACTTC. Translating gives CASSLRETQYF.